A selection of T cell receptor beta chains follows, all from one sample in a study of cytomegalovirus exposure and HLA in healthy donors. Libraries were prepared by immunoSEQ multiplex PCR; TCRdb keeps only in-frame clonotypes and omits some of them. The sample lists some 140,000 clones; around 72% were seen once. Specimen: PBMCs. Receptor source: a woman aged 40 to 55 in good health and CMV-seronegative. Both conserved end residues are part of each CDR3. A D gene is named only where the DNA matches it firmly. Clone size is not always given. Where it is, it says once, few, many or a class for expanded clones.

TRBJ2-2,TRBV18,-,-,CASSPLGAFSVARTGELFF,TGTGCCAGCTCACCACTTGGGGCTTTTTCCGTGGCCAGAACCGGGGAGCTGTTTTTT
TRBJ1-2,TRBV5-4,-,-,CASSPFGEIYGYTF,TGTGCCAGCAGCCCGTTTGGAGAAATATATGGCTACACCTTC
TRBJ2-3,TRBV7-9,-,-,CSSSPGVADTQYF,TGTTCCAGCAGCCCAGGGGTCGCAGATACGCAGTATTTT
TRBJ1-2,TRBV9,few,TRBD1,CASSATGRYGYTF,TGTGCCAGCAGCGCGACAGGGCGCTATGGCTACACCTTC
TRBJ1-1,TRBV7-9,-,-,CASSLVSEAFF,TGTGCCAGCAGCTTAGTCAGTGAAGCTTTCTTT
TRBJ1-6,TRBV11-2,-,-,CASSERTEDHSPLHF,TGTGCCAGCAGCGAACGGACAGAGGACCATTCACCCCTCCACTTT
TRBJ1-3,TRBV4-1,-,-,CASSQESGFNGNTIYF,TGCGCCAGCAGCCAAGAATCGGGGTTTAATGGAAACACCATATATTTT
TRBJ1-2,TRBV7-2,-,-,CASSEDSRGYGYTF,TGTGCCAGCAGCGAGGACTCGCGAGGCTATGGCTACACCTTC
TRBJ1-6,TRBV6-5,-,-,CASKTDYNSPLHF,TGTGCCAGCAAGACAGATTATAATTCACCCCTCCACTTT
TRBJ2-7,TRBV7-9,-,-,CASSQNGGEQYF,TGTGCCAGCAGCCAAAACGGGGGCGAGCAGTACTTC
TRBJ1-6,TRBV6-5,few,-,CASSYSGNSPLHF,TGTGCCAGCAGTTACTCCGGGAATTCACCCCTCCACTTT
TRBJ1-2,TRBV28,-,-,CASNSSPQTGNYGYTF,TGTGCCAGCAACAGTTCTCCTCAAACAGGGAACTATGGCTACACCTTC
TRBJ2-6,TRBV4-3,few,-,CASSQAAGANVLTF,TGCGCCAGCAGCCAAGCAGCTGGGGCCAACGTCCTGACTTTC
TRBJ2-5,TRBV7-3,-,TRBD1,CASSLGTVGQETQYF,TGTGCCAGCAGCTTGGGGACAGTGGGTCAAGAGACCCAGTACTTC
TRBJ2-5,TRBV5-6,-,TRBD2,CASSLGSSGETQYF,TGTGCCAGCAGCTTGGGATCTAGCGGAGAGACCCAGTACTTC
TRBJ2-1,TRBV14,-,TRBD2,CASRTAGVLFF,TGTGCCAGCAGAACAGCGGGGGTTCTTTTCTTC
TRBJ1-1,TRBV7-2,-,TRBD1,CASSSRTGDQAFF,TGTGCCAGCAGCTCAAGGACAGGGGATCAAGCTTTCTTT
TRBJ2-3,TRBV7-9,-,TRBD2,CASRPQRVAGPSTDTQYF,TGTGCCAGCAGACCCCAGAGGGTAGCGGGCCCCAGCACAGATACGCAGTATTTT
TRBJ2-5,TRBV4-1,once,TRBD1,CASTLSPRGRETQYF,TGCGCCAGCACGCTCTCTCCCAGGGGGCGGGAGACCCAGTACTTC
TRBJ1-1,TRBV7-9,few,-,CASSLQGMNTEAFF,TGTGCCAGCAGCCTGCAGGGGATGAACACTGAAGCTTTCTTT
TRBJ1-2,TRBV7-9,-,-,CASSLDISDGYTF,TGTGCCAGCAGCTTGGACATATCTGATGGCTACACCTTC
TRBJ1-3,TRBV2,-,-,CASSPSRDLGGNTIYF,TGTGCCAGCAGTCCTTCCAGGGATTTGGGTGGAAACACCATATATTTT
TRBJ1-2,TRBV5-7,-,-,CASSLCQFLYGYTF,TGTGCCAGCAGCTTGTGTCAGTTCCTCTATGGCTACACCTTC
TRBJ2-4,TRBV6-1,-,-,CASRSDRLNIQYF,TGTGCCAGCAGGAGCGACAGACTAAACATTCAGTACTTC
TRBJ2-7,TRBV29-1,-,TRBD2,CSVVTSGSSYEQYF,TGCAGCGTTGTGACTAGCGGGAGCTCCTACGAGCAGTACTTC
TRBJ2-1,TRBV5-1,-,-,CASSTPITGIDNEQFF,TGCGCCAGCAGCACGCCAATCACGGGGATCGACAATGAGCAGTTCTTC
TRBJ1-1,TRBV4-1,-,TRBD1,CASSQQGAGTEAFF,TGCGCCAGCAGCCAACAGGGGGCGGGCACTGAAGCTTTCTTT
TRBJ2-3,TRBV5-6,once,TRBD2,CASSSLAGENTQYF,TGTGCCAGCAGCTCCCTAGCGGGGGAGAATACGCAGTATTTT
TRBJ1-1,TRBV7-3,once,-,CASSLNSMNTEAFF,TGTGCCAGCAGCTTAAACTCTATGAACACTGAAGCTTTCTTT
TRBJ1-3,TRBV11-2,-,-,CASSLEQRNTIYF,TGTGCCAGCAGCTTAGAACAGAGAAACACCATATATTTT
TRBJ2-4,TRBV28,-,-,CASSRGHHFPSGGQNIQYF,TGTGCCAGCAGTCGGGGACACCACTTCCCAAGTGGGGGCCAAAACATTCAGTACTTC
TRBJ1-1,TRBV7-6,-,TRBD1,CASSLALTGYTEAFF,TGTGCCAGCAGCTTAGCCCTGACAGGGTACACTGAAGCTTTCTTT
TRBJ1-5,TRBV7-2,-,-,CASSQTGVNQPQHF,TGTGCCAGCAGTCAGACCGGGGTCAATCAGCCCCAGCATTTT
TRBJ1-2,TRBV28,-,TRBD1,CASGTGGQPGNYGYTF,TGTGCCAGCGGGACAGGGGGGCAGCCAGGCAACTATGGCTACACCTTC
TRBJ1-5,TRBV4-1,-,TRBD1,CASSRLTGVHQPQHF,TGCGCCAGCAGCCGCCTAACAGGGGTTCATCAGCCCCAGCATTTT
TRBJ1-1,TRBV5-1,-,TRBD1,CASSRQTGDMNTEAFF,TGCGCCAGCAGCAGGCAGACAGGGGATATGAACACTGAAGCTTTCTTT
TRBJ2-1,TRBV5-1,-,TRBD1,CASSLGGTGTYNEQFF,TGCGCCAGCAGCTTGGGCGGGACAGGGACCTACAATGAGCAGTTCTTC
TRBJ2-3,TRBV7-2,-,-,CASSFLGSDTQYF,TGTGCCAGCAGCTTCCTAGGTAGCGATACGCAGTATTTT